This entry lists 9 T cell receptor beta chains sequenced from one sample in a study of cytomegalovirus exposure and HLA in healthy donors. Primers included in the PCR were 60 Vbeta and 13 Jbeta primers. Libraries were prepared by immunoSEQ multiplex PCR; TCRdb keeps only in-frame clonotypes and omits some of them. Here the sample spans 110,000 to 150,000 clones, less than 10% being singletons. Input material: PBMCs. The source of these receptors is a male donor in good health and CMV-seronegative.

This clone was observed a handful of times. The chain couples TRBV6-5 to TRBJ1-5; tentative D call: TRBD1 (6 bases). The CDR3 sequence is 15 residues long. Trimming left V 0 bases short and J 5 bases short, with 11 bases between. From germline, CDR1 is MNHEY and CDR2 SVGAGI. In DNA form, the CDR3 reads TGTGCCAGCAGTTACTCTCGGGACACATATCAGCCCCAGCATTTT. Translation: CASSYSRDTYQPQHF.

V and J are TRBV2 and TRBJ2-7; TRBD1 is a possible D gene (5 bases). V was cut by 7 bases and J by 0 bases, with 10 bases left in between. Per germline, CDR1 SNHLY and CDR2 FYNNEI. CDR3 length: 13 amino acids. The CDR3, as DNA: TGTGCCAGCACAGGGATCGACTCCTACGAGCAGTACTTC. Translation gives CASTGIDSYEQYF.

The DNA of the CDR3 is TGTGCCAGCAGTTTTGAGGGCGGAGTTTATCAGCCCCAGCATTTT. Translated: CASSFEGGVYQPQHF. The rearrangement uses TRBV28 and TRBJ1-5, with no clear D. CDR1 and CDR2 from the germline V gene are MDHEN and SYDVKM. This CDR3 spans 15 amino acids. V was clipped by 3 bases and J by 5 bases, with 14 bases between them.

A few counts support this clone. CDR3 sequence reads: CASRIDFANYGYTF. The CDR3 DNA reads TGTGCCAGCAGAATCGACTTTGCTAACTATGGCTACACCTTC. The genes are TRBV28 and TRBJ1-2, with D uncertain. The ends were cut back, 6 bases at V and 0 bases at J, with 11 bases in the middle. Per germline, CDR1 MDHEN and CDR2 SYDVKM. CDR3 length: 14 amino acids.

This chain connects TRBV5-1 to TRBJ1-3; D call uncertain. Trimming stripped 0 bases from V and 2 bases from J, with 6 bases between. The CDR3 has 14 residues. CDR1 and CDR2 (germline): SGHRS, YFSETQ. This chain's CDR3 is CASSLGPPGNTIYF. The CDR3 bases are TGCGCCAGCAGCTTGGGGCCTCCTGGAAACACCATATATTTT.

In its sample, this clone was seen a few times. The chain employs TRBV5-1 and TRBJ1-2; perhaps TRBD1 as D (5 bases). Germline V gene data show CDR1 as SGHRS and CDR2 as YFSETQ. V lost 4 bases, J lost 5 bases, and 18 bases lay in between. This CDR3 comprises 15 residues. This chain's CDR3 is CASSPEMGGTYGYTF. CDR3 in DNA: TGCGCCAGCAGCCCTGAGATGGGGGGGACTTATGGCTACACCTTC. Looking up the rest from reference TRBV5-1 and TRBJ1-2 gives the full variable domain: KAGVTQTPRYLIKTRGQQVTLSCSPISGHRSVSWYQQTPGQGLQFLFEYFSETQRNKGNFPGRFSGRQFSNSRSEMNVSTLELGDSALYLCASSPEMGGTYGYTFGSGTRLTVV.

The gene calls are TRBV30 and TRBJ1-2; the D is unclear. Trimming pared 5 bases from V and 4 bases from J, leaving 14 bases between. The germline gives CDR1 GTSNPN, CDR2 SVGIG (reference sequence). This CDR3 spans 13 amino acids. CDR3 sequence reads: CAWQSGFRYGYTF. The CDR3 nucleotides are TGTGCCTGGCAGAGCGGGTTTCGCTATGGCTACACCTTC.

V gene TRBV30 combines with J gene TRBJ2-1; 13 bases fit TRBD2. The CDR3 has 17 amino acids. Per the germline V gene, CDR1 is GTSNPN and CDR2 is SVGIG (reference sequence). Losses at the gene ends were 3 bases for V and 3 bases for J; bases not matched to a gene: 8. CDR3 nucleotide sequence: TGTGCCTGGAGCTCTACCGGGACTAGCGGGGACTACAATGAGCAGTTCTTC. It specifies CAWSSTGTSGDYNEQFF.

The rearrangement joins TRBV21-1 to TRBJ1-3. TRBV21-1 is an annotated pseudogene. There are 9 residues in the CDR3. The CDR3 DNA is TGTGCCAGCAGCATGGGGGGGCATTTT. Translating it yields CASSMGGHF.